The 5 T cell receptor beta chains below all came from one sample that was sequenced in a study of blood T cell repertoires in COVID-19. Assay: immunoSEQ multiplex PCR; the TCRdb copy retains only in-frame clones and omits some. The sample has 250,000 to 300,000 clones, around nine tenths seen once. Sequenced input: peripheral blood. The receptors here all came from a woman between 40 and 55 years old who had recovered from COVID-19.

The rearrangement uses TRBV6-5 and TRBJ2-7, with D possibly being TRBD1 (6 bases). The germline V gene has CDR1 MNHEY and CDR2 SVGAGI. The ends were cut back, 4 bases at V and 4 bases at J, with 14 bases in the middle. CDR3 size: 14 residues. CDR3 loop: CASSSGTFSYEQYF. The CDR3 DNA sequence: TGTGCCAGCAGTTCCGGGACATTTTCTTACGAGCAGTACTTC.

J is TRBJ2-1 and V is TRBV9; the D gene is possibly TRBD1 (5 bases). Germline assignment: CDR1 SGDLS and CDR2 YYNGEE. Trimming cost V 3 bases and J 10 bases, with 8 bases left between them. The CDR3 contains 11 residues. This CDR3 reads CASSEPGEQFF. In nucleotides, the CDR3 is TGTGCCAGCAGCGAGCCAGGGGAGCAGTTCTTC.

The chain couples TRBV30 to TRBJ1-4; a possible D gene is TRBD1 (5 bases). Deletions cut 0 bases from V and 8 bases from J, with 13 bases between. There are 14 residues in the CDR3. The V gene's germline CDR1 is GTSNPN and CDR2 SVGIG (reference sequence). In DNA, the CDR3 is TGTGCCTGGAGTGTAGGCGGGGGATCCGAAAAACTGTTTTTT. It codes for CAWSVGGGSEKLFF.

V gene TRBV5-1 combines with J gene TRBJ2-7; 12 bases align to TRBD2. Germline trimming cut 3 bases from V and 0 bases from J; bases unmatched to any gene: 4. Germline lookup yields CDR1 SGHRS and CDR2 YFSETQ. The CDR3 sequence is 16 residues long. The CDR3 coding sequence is TGCGCCAGCAGCTCAGGGACTAGCGGGTTCTCCTACGAGCAGTACTTC. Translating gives CASSSGTSGFSYEQYF.

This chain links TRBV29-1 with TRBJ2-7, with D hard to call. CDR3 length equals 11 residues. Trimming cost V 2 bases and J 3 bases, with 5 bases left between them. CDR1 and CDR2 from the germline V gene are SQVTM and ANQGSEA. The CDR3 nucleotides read TGCAGCGTTGAAATCCACTACGAGCAGTACTTC. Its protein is CSVEIHYEQYF.